Sequencing of this TCR beta chain was carried out in a study of T cell clonality in common variable immunodeficiency. CVID subjects were neither ill nor on immunomodulatory or immunosuppressive medication at sampling. Produced via immunoSEQ multiplex PCR; TCRdb's table is partial and in-frame only. The sample contains some 11,000 clones, none occurring once; roughly 6.9% lies in the top ten. Study-wide results and limits: Shared TCRbeta clones were fewer between CVID subjects than controls. Fewer deletions and N-nucleotide insertions were reportedly seen in common variable immunodeficiency TCR beta sequences. Authors noted CVID clonality's cause needs subpopulation repertoire sequencing. CVID subjects had higher TCRbeta clonality than healthy controls, most marked in about a third.

The CDR3 is 18 amino acids. Germline V gene lookup returns CDR1 LNHDA and CDR2 SQIVND (reference sequence). V gave up 4 bases and J gave up 0 bases; unmatched junction bases: 10. This clone was counted only a few times. Antigen specificity is unknown. The CDR3 extends 3 residues past the end of the read, so its final part is completed from the germline J gene. The sequence came from a human donor with common variable immunodeficiency. Sequences were obtained from peripheral blood mononuclear cells. The genes are TRBV19 and TRBJ2-4; 9 bases fit TRBD1. CDR3: CASSTPGQGSIAKNIQYF. The covered CDR3 bases are TGTGCCAGTAGTACCCCGGGACAGGGTTCGATAGCCAAAAACATT.